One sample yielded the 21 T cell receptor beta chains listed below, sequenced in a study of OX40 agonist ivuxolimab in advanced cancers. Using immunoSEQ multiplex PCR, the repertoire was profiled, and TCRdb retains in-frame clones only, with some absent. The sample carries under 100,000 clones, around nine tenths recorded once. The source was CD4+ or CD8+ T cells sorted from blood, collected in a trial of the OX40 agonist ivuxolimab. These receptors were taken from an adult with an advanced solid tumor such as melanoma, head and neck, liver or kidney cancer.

The CDR3 is CASSHGTGTKGDEQYF. The CDR3 region has the DNA TGCGCCAGCAGCCATGGGACCGGGACCAAGGGAGATGAGCAGTACTTC. The gene calls are TRBV4-1 and TRBJ2-7; D may be TRBD1 or TRBD2 (5 bases each). The CDR3 extends over 16 amino acids. The germline V gene encodes CDR1 MGHRA and CDR2 YSYEKL. V lost 3 bases and J 7 bases, leaving 22 bases between the germline ends.

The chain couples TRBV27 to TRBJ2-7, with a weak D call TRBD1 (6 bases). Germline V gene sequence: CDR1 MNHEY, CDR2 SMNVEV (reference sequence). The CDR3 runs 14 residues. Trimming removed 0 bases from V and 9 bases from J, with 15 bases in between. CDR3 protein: CASSLSPGRGGQYF. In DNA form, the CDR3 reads TGTGCCAGCAGTTTATCCCCAGGACGAGGGGGGCAGTACTTC.

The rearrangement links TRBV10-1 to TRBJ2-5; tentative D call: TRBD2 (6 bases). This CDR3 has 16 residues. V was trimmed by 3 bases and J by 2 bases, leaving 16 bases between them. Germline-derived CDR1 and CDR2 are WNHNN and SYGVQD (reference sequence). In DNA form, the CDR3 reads TGCGCCAGCAGTGATTTGGCTAGCGCGACTCAAGAGACCCAGTACTTC. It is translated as CASSDLASATQETQYF.

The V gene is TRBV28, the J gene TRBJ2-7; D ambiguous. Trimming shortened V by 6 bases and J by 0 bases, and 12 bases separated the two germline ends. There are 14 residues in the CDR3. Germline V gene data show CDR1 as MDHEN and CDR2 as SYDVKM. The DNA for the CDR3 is TGTGCCAGCAGCCCATCTGGAGCCTCCTACGAGCAGTACTTC. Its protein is CASSPSGASYEQYF.

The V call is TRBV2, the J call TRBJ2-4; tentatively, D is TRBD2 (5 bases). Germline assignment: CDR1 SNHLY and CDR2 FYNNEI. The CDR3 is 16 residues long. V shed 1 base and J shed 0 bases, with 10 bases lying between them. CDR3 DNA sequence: TGTGCCAGCAGTGAAGAGGACGGACTAGCCAAAAACATTCAGTACTTC. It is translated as CASSEEDGLAKNIQYF.

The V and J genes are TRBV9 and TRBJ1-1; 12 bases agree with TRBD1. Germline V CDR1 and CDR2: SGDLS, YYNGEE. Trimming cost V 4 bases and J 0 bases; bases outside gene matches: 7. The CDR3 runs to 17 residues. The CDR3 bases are TGTGCCAGCAGCCCCCGGGACAGGGGGCTCATGAACACTGAAGCTTTCTTT. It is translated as CASSPRDRGLMNTEAFF.

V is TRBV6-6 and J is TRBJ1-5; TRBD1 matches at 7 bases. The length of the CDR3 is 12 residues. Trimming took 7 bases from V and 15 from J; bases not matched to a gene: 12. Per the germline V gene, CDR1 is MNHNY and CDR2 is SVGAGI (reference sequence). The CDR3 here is CASTRRTGQTHF. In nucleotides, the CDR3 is TGTGCCAGCACCCGACGGACAGGCCAAACGCATTTT.

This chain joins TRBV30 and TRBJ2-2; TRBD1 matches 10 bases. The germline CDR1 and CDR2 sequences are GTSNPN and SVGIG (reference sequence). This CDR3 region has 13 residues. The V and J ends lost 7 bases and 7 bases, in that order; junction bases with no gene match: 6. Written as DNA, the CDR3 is TGTGCCTCAGGGACAGGGGTGATCGGGGAGCTGTTTTTT. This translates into CASGTGVIGELFF.

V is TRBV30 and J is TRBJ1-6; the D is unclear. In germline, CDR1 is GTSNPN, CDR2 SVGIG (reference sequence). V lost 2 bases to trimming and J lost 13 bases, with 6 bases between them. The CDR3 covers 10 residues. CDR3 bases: TGTGCCTGGAGTCCGGGGCCCCTCCACTTT. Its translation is CAWSPGPLHF.

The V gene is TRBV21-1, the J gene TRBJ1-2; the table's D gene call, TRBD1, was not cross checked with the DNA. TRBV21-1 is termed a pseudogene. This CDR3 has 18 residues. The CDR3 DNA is TGTGCCAGCAGCCGTTTTAGTGGATCGTCAGGGCAGAACTATGGCTACACCTTC. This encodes CASSRFSGSSGQNYGYTF.

CDR3 DNA: TGTGCCAGCAGTTTAATTGGCGGCCGAGAGACCCAGTACTTC. Translated: CASSLIGGRETQYF. This chain connects TRBV27 to TRBJ2-5; D remains ambiguous. V lost 2 bases to trimming and J lost 4 bases, with 11 bases between them. CDR3 length: 14 residues. CDR1 MNHEY and CDR2 SMNVEV come from the germline V gene (reference sequence).

CDR3: CASSYGTARTDTQYF. CDR3 bases: TGTGCCAGCAGTTACGGGACAGCTCGCACAGATACGCAGTATTTT. This chain joins TRBV6-5 and TRBJ2-3, with TRBD1 identical over 7 bases. CDR1 and CDR2 from the germline V gene are MNHEY and SVGAGI. The CDR3 consists of 15 residues. The V gene end was trimmed by 2 bases and the J gene end by 1 base; junction bases not matched to a gene: 3.

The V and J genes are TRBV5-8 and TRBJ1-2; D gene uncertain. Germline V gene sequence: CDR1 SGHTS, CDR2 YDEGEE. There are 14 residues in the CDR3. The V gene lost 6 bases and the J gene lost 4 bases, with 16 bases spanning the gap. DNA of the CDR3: TGTGCCAGCAACCTTCCACGAAAGACCTATGGCTACACCTTC. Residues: CASNLPRKTYGYTF.

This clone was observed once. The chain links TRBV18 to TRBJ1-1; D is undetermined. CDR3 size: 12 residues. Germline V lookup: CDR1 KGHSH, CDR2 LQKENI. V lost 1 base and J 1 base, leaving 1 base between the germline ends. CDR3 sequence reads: CASSPQNTEAFF. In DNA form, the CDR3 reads TGTGCCAGCTCACCACAGAACACTGAAGCTTTCTTT.

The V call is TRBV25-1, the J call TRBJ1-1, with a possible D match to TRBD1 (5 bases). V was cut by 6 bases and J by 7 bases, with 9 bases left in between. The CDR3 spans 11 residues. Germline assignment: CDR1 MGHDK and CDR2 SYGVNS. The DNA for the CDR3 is TGTGCCAGCAGACGACAGTTTGAAGCTTTCTTT. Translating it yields CASRRQFEAFF.

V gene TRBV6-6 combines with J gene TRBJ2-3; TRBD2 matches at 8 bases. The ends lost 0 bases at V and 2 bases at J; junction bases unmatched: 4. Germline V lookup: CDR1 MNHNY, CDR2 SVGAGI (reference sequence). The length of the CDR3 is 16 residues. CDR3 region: CASSYSPAGDTDTQYF. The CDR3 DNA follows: TGTGCCAGCAGTTACTCCCCAGCGGGGGACACAGATACGCAGTATTTT.

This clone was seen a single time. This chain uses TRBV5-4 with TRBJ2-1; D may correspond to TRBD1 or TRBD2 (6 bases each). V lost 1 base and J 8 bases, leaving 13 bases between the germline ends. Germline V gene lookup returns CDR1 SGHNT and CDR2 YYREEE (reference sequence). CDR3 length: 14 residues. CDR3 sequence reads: CASSLWGAGHEQFF. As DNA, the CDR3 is TGTGCCAGCAGCTTGTGGGGGGCCGGTCATGAGCAGTTCTTC.

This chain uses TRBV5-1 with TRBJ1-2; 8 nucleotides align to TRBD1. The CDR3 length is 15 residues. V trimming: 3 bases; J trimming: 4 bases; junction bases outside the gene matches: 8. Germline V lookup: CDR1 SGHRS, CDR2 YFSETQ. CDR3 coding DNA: TGCGCCAGCAGCTCCTATTCCGGGACAGGCTATGGCTACACCTTC. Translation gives CASSSYSGTGYGYTF.

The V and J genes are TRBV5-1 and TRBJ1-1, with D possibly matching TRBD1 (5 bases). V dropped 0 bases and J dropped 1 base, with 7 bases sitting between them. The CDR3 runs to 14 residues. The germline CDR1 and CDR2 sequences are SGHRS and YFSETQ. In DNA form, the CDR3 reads TGCGCCAGCAGCTTGGCAGGGACGAACACTGAAGCTTTCTTT. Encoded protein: CASSLAGTNTEAFF.

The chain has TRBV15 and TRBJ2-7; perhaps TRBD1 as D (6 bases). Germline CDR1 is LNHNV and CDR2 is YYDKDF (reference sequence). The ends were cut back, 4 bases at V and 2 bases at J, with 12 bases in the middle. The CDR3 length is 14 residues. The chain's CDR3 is CATSKDQGTYEQYF. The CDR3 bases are TGTGCCACCAGCAAAGACCAGGGGACCTACGAGCAGTACTTC.

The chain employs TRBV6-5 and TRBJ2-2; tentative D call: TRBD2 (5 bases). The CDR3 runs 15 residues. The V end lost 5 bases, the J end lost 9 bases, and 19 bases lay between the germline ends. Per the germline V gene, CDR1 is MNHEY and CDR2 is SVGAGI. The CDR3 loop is CASSPRGETGRELFF. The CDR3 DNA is TGTGCCAGCAGTCCGCGTGGGGAGACGGGGAGGGAGCTGTTTTTT.